This TCR beta chain emerged from a study of preoperative IRX-2 immunotherapy in early breast cancer. Specified treatment: preoperative locoregional IRX-2 cytokine immunotherapy. Preoperative locoregional IRX-2 cytokine immunotherapy was tested in the phase Ib source study. The assay was immunoSEQ multiplex PCR, and TCRdb's table has in-frame clones only and misses some. The sample carries over 20,000 clones, 80% to 90% recorded once. V was trimmed by 7 bases and J by 1 base, leaving 13 bases between them. Germline V CDR1 and CDR2: WSHSY, SAAADI. The CDR3 length is 15 residues. The sample consisted of lymph node tissue, taken after IRX-2 immunotherapy. V gene TRBV10-2 combines with J gene TRBJ2-2, with D perhaps assigned TRBD1 or TRBD2 (6 bases each). The sequence was collected from a human donor with breast cancer. CDR3: CASKMEGGNTGELFF. The CDR3 DNA is TGCGCCAGCAAGATGGAGGGGGGGAACACCGGGGAGCTGTTTTTT.